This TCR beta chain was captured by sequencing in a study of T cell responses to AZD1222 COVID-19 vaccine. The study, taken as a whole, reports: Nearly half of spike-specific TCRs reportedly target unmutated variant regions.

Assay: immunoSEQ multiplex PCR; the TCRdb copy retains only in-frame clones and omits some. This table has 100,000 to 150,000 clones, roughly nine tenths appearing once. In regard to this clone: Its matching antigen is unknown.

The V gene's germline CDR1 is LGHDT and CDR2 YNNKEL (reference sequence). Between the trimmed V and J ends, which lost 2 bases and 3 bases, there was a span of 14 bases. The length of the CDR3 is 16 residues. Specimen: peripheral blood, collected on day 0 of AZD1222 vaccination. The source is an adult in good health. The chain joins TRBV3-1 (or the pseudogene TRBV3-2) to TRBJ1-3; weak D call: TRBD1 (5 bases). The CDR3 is CASSQQVGGFGNTIYF. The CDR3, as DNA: TGTGCCAGCAGCCAACAGGTGGGGGGATTTGGAAACACCATATATTTT.